The rows below give T cell receptor beta chains drawn from one sample of a study of T-cell memory formation after mild COVID-19. TCRdb independently ran MiXCR on the 5' RACE reads; one entry per CDR3 protein. The sample contains 470,000 or so distinct CDR3 sequences, roughly 18% of which appear only once. The sequencing sample was made of PBMCs or a T cell subset sorted from them (not recorded which). These receptors came from a man younger than 30 who had mild COVID-19 (a few samples of this study predate the infection). Cell type and time point are not known. Both conserved end residues are part of each CDR3. The D gene is left open where the match is weak. Clone size is stated in some rows and not others, as once, few, many or a class when expanded.

TRBJ2-1,.,.,TRBV18,CASSPGPGPSSYNEQFF,TGTGCCAGCTCACCTGGGCCAGGCCCTAGCTCCTACAATGAGCAGTTCTTC
TRBJ2-5,.,few,TRBV12-3/TRBV12-4,CASTRQNQETQYF,TGTGCCAGCACCCGGCAGAACCAAGAGACCCAGTACTTC
TRBJ2-3,TRBD2,many,TRBV12-3/TRBV12-4,CASNLAGVAQYF,TGTGCCAGCAATCTAGCGGGGGTCGCGCAGTATTTT
TRBJ2-1,.,many,TRBV5-6,CASSFGFSSYNEQFF,TGTGCCAGCAGCTTTGGGTTTAGCTCCTACAATGAGCAGTTCTTC
TRBJ1-4,.,.,TRBV9,CASSVGVGRLDGTNEKLFF,TGTGCCAGCAGCGTAGGGGTTGGCAGGTTAGACGGAACTAATGAAAAACTGTTTTTT
TRBJ2-7,.,.,TRBV6-2/TRBV6-3,CASSYSTGAEQYF,TGTGCCAGCAGTTACTCGACGGGGGCGGAGCAGTACTTC
TRBJ1-4,.,.,TRBV5-5,CASSSRATSGEKLFF,TGTGCCAGCAGCTCCAGGGCTACTTCTGGGGAAAAACTGTTTTTT
TRBJ2-3,TRBD1,few,TRBV7-6,CASSLGQQKDTQYF,TGTGCCAGCAGCCTGGGACAGCAGAAAGATACGCAGTATTTT
TRBJ1-1,.,few,TRBV28,CASSDPLGQLNTEAFF,TGTGCCAGCAGCGATCCCCTAGGACAGCTGAACACTGAAGCTTTCTTT
TRBJ2-1,.,few,TRBV4-3,CASSNDRQSIYEQFF,TGCGCCAGCAGCAACGACAGGCAGTCTATCTATGAGCAGTTCTTC
TRBJ2-3,TRBD2,few,TRBV12-3/TRBV12-4,CASSSSYLAGGVTDTQYF,TGTGCCAGCAGTTCATCCTATCTAGCGGGGGGGGTCACAGATACGCAGTATTTT
TRBJ2-3,TRBD2,few,TRBV18,CASSPSPAGGSDTQYF,TGTGCCAGCTCACCAAGTCCAGCGGGGGGTTCAGATACGCAGTATTTT
TRBJ2-2,.,few,TRBV12-3/TRBV12-4,CASSFTVSNTGELFF,TGTGCCAGCAGTTTCACAGTTTCGAACACCGGGGAGCTGTTTTTT
TRBJ1-2,.,few,TRBV12-3/TRBV12-4,CASSFDRTYGYTF,TGTGCCAGCAGTTTCGACAGGACCTATGGCTACACCTTC
TRBJ2-1,TRBD2,.,TRBV20-1,CSASKAGAYNEQFF,TGCAGTGCTAGCAAGGCGGGGGCCTACAATGAGCAGTTCTTC
TRBJ2-5,.,.,TRBV14,CASSRRAAGVETQYF,TGTGCCAGCAGCCGTAGGGCGGCAGGGGTAGAGACCCAGTACTTC
TRBJ2-1,.,.,TRBV29-1,CSVDNDSVWHNEQFF,TGCAGCGTTGATAATGACAGTGTTTGGCACAATGAGCAGTTCTTC
TRBJ1-5,.,.,TRBV19,CASSPDLYQPQHF,TGTGCCAGTAGCCCGGACCTATATCAGCCCCAGCATTTT
TRBJ1-2,.,.,TRBV3-1,CASSQDGSPTPYGYTF,TGTGCCAGCAGTCAAGATGGCAGTCCCACGCCCTATGGCTACACCTTC
TRBJ1-1,.,.,TRBV28,CASSFHGGGNTEAFF,TGTGCCAGCAGTTTCCATGGAGGAGGGAACACTGAAGCTTTCTTT
TRBJ1-1,.,many,TRBV5-8,CASRQDLNTAFF,TGTGCCAGCAGACAGGATCTGAATACCGCTTTCTTT
TRBJ2-3,TRBD2,.,TRBV11-2,CASSLGTIQTDTQYF,TGTGCCAGCAGCCTTGGGACTATCCAAACAGATACGCAGTATTTT
TRBJ1-1,TRBD1,few,TRBV7-2,CASSRDRETEAFF,TGTGCCAGCAGCCGAGACAGGGAAACTGAAGCTTTCTTT
TRBJ2-2,.,few,TRBV18,CASSPPGGFTGELFF,TGTGCCAGCTCACCACCGGGCGGATTCACCGGGGAGCTGTTTTTT
TRBJ1-2,.,.,TRBV18,CASSPRTSDGYTF,TGTGCCAGCTCACCCCGGACGTCGGATGGCTACACCTTC
TRBJ2-4,TRBD1,.,TRBV15,CATSRGQGKGAKNIQYF,TGTGCCACCAGCAGAGGACAGGGGAAGGGGGCCAAAAACATTCAGTACTTC
TRBJ2-4,.,few,TRBV4-1,CASSPADLDIQYF,TGCGCCAGCAGCCCTGCGGACCTCGACATTCAGTACTTC
TRBJ1-5,.,.,TRBV5-5,CASSLYSQNQPQHF,TGTGCCAGCAGCTTGTACAGTCAGAATCAGCCCCAGCATTTT
TRBJ2-3,TRBD2,many,TRBV24-1,CATSDLRRGVTDTQYF,TGTGCCACCAGTGATTTGCGGCGGGGGGTTACAGATACGCAGTATTTT
TRBJ2-3,.,few,TRBV7-2,CASSLGLSPDTQYF,TGTGCCAGCAGCTTAGGTCTATCCCCAGATACGCAGTATTTT
TRBJ2-2,TRBD2,many,TRBV5-1,CASSLVRGANTGELFF,TGCGCCAGCAGCTTGGTTCGGGGGGCGAACACCGGGGAGCTGTTTTTT
TRBJ2-2,.,few,TRBV5-1,CASSDSASNTGELFF,TGCGCCAGCAGCGACTCAGCATCGAACACCGGGGAGCTGTTTTTT
TRBJ1-2,TRBD1,few,TRBV6-2/TRBV6-3,CASSYGGQRLNYGYTF,TGTGCCAGCAGTTACGGGGGACAGCGACTTAACTATGGCTACACCTTC
TRBJ2-1,.,few,TRBV24-1,CATSIQASTGQFF,TGTGCCACCAGTATACAGGCCTCCACGGGGCAGTTCTTC
TRBJ2-4,TRBD1,.,TRBV6-6,CASSYRDRVLAKNIQYF,TGTGCCAGCAGTTACCGGGACAGGGTTTTAGCCAAAAACATTCAGTACTTC